This entry lists 10 T cell receptor beta chains sequenced from one sample in a study of blood T cell repertoires in COVID-19. Profiling relied on immunoSEQ multiplex PCR, and the TCRdb table lists in-frame clones only, not all of them. The table records around 340,000 clones, about 83% of them present only once. Input material: peripheral blood. Every receptor here comes from a young man with active or convalescent COVID-19.

The rearrangement links TRBV7-2 to TRBJ2-1; D is undetermined. The V and J ends lost 5 bases and 6 bases respectively, with 8 bases between them. This CDR3 region has 12 residues. The germline gives CDR1 SGHTA, CDR2 FQGNSA. The CDR3 bases are TGTGCCAGCAGCAAGCCCCCCAATGAGCAGTTCTTC. This gives the protein CASSKPPNEQFF.

The rearrangement links TRBV24-1 to TRBJ2-1, with no clear D. Per the germline V gene, CDR1 is KGHDR and CDR2 is SFDVKD. This CDR3 region has 15 residues. With 5 bases removed from V and 0 bases from J, the gap between germline ends came to 10 bases. CDR3 in DNA: TGTGCCACCAGTGCCCGATACAGCTCCTACAATGAGCAGTTCTTC. Translated, it gives CATSARYSSYNEQFF.

This chain uses TRBV5-1 with TRBJ2-1, with 9 bases matching TRBD1. This CDR3 is 16 amino acids long. Germline trimming cut 1 base from V and 6 bases from J; bases unmatched to any gene: 8. The germline V gene has CDR1 SGHRS and CDR2 YFSETQ. In DNA form, the CDR3 reads TGCGCCAGCAGCTTGTCCCCCGGGACAGGGTTCAATGAGCAGTTCTTC. The encoded protein is CASSLSPGTGFNEQFF.

This clone was picked up a small number of times. J is TRBJ2-1 and V is TRBV6-2 or TRBV6-3; 7 nucleotides align to TRBD2. Per germline, CDR1 MNHEY and CDR2 SVGEGT. The V gene end was trimmed by 7 bases and the J gene end by 2 bases; junction bases not matched to a gene: 11. The CDR3 is made up of 16 amino acids. CDR3 region: CASTPHEGGPYNEQFF. The CDR3 DNA reads as TGTGCCAGCACCCCGCACGAGGGAGGGCCCTACAATGAGCAGTTCTTC.

The V gene is TRBV6-5, the J gene TRBJ1-5, with D possibly TRBD1 on 6 matching bases. V shed 8 bases and J shed 6 bases, with 17 bases lying between them. The germline V gene encodes CDR1 MNHEY and CDR2 SVGAGI. There are 14 residues in the CDR3. The CDR3, as DNA: TGTGCCAGCCTTATTACAGGGACCCTTCAGCCCCAGCATTTT. Amino acid sequence: CASLITGTLQPQHF.

The chain recombines TRBV7-9 with TRBJ2-1; maybe TRBD2 (5 bases). Looked up from germline, CDR1 is SEHNR and CDR2 is FQNEAQ (reference sequence). The CDR3 contains 13 residues. The V end was cut by 4 bases, the J end by 5 bases, with 9 bases between. The CDR3 coding sequence is TGTGCCAGCAGCTCCGGACTTGACAATGAGCAGTTCTTC. Its translation is CASSSGLDNEQFF. The full variable domain, in which reference TRBV7-9 and TRBJ2-1 provide the parts outside the CDR3, is DTGVSQNPRHKITKRGQNVTFRCDPISEHNRLYWYRQTLGQGPEFLTYFQNEAQLEKSRLLSDRFSAERPKGSFSTLEIQRTEQGDSAMYLCASSSGLDNEQFFGPGTRLTVL.

This clone appeared many times. This rearrangement joins TRBV9 to TRBJ1-1; D is unclear. Trimming took off 4 bases at V and 0 bases at J, with 10 bases between the two ends. There are 14 residues in the CDR3. Per the germline V gene, CDR1 is SGDLS and CDR2 is YYNGEE. In nucleotides, the CDR3 is TGTGCCAGCAGCTCCCAGTTCATGAACACTGAAGCTTTCTTT. Its translation: CASSSQFMNTEAFF. Variable domain in full (rest from reference TRBV9 and TRBJ1-1): DSGVTQTPKHLITATGQRVTLRCSPRSGDLSVYWYQQSLDQGLQFLIQYYNGEERAKGNILERFSAQQFPDLHSELNLSSLELGDSALYFCASSSQFMNTEAFFGQGTRLTVV.

The CDR3 nucleotides are TGTGCCAGCAGTGAAGTAGCAGATACGCAGTATTTT. Its protein is CASSEVADTQYF. The chain uses TRBV6-1 and TRBJ2-3; D is unresolved. Germline CDR1 reads MNHNS; CDR2 reads SASEGT. The CDR3 spans 12 residues. V was trimmed by 1 base and J by 4 bases, leaving 3 bases between them.

The rearrangement links TRBV6-2 or TRBV6-3 to TRBJ1-6; 9 positions agree with TRBD1. The length of the CDR3 is 16 residues. Germline loops: CDR1 MNHEY, CDR2 SVGEGT. J was trimmed by 9 bases and V by 2 bases; bases with no gene match: 8. In nucleotides, the CDR3 is TGTGCCAGCAGTTACCTGGGACAGGGTGTTGGTTCACCCCTCCACTTT. Protein: CASSYLGQGVGSPLHF.

The J gene is TRBJ2-2, the V gene TRBV7-8; 8 bases agree with TRBD1. With V trimmed by 1 base and J by 5 bases, 6 bases remained unmatched. There are 16 residues in the CDR3. Per the germline V gene, CDR1 is SGHVS and CDR2 is FQNEAQ. CDR3 in amino acids: CASSLGTGGRTGELFF. CDR3 DNA: TGTGCCAGCAGCTTAGGCACAGGGGGAAGGACCGGGGAGCTGTTTTTT.